This TCR beta chain was retrieved from a study of blood T cell repertoires in COVID-19 (dated by TCRdb to 2018 to 2021). In terms of the full investigation: Samples covering the acute and convalescent phases of COVID-19 were provided by collaborators in the United States, Italy and Spain. A freely available public database, intended as a resource for researchers studying the immune response to SARS-CoV-2, is where the repertoires were released. The material from the prospective study consisted of cDNA or gDNA derived from T cells, B-cell-depleted T cells, or PBMCs. Where available, HLA class I and class II types were obtained from metadata supplied by the sample provider rather than from assay-based typing. The dataset comprised deeply sampled blood TCRbeta repertoires from subjects exposed to, actively infected with, or recovered from COVID-19. A de-identified subject ID, COVID-19 status, age in years and sex were almost always included in the sample metadata. The samples were drawn from two sources: the first 160 participants of the ongoing ImmuneRACE study, and fewer than 1,500 subjects contributed by 6 global collaborators.

TCRbeta CDR3 regions were amplified from genomic DNA by means of the immunoSEQ Assay, a bias-controlled multiplex PCR. Regarding the original processing steps: The number of nucleated cells in each sample was estimated by amplification of reference gene primers within the assay. To quantify the absolute abundance of each unique TCRbeta CDR3 rearrangement, sequence reads were collapsed and filtered. For each sample, productive Simpson clonality was calculated as the square root of Simpson's diversity index across productive rearrangements. This immuneACCESS table, as held by TCRdb, lists in-frame sequences with V and J called but not all clones. Of the missing ones, under half trace to an unresolved V gene in checked studies; the others have no known cause. The V and J calls and clone size were taken over from that table, and D and trimming were inferred from the DNA. This sample is represented by some 290,000 clones; about nine tenths of them were singletons. The ten largest make up about 2.5% of the sample.

As regards this clone: No antigen is known for it. No base quality information exists; no much larger clone differs at one position.

Study-wide conclusions, independent of this receptor: How much clinical and demographic metadata was included differed by source and by participant, and the metadata was provided uncurated.

Participants in the prospective study were aged about 18 to 100 years, lived in over 20 United States geographic areas, and enrolled through a virtual design. In the prospective study, cohorts were assigned on the basis of participant-reported clinical history obtained from a screening survey and a study questionnaire. In the prospective study, mobile phlebotomists collected whole blood, serum and a nasopharyngeal or oropharyngeal swab from each participant. Participants in the prospective study had the option to provide additional blood draws and questionnaires over a 2-month period. Before DNA extraction, blood samples from the prospective study were shipped at room temperature or frozen. Source material: PBMCs or T cells enriched from blood (not recorded which). The TCR was taken from a woman in her thirties or forties with acute COVID-19.

The DNA sequence is as follows: TGTGCCAGCAGCTTAGGCGACAGTACCTACACCTTC. This sequence encodes CASSLGDSTYTF. The chain is made from TRBV11-3 and TRBJ1-2; possibly the D gene is TRBD1, per 5 matching bases. V and J are truncated by 1 base and 10 bases respectively, leaving an intervening sequence of 10 bases. The CDR3 goes from the cysteine to the phenylalanine over 12 residues. Only the CDR3 portion is preserved as DNA: 36 bases, with reading frame beginning at the first base. Reading the germline V gene gives CDR1 SGHNT and CDR2 YENEEA.